This entry lists 24 T cell receptor beta chains sequenced from one sample in a study of response to subunit inactivated influenza vaccine. TCRdb called the RT-PCR reads again in MiXCR, with one record for every CDR3 protein. The sample lists about 480,000 distinct CDR3 sequences, approximately 24% seen once, with around 1.8% in the top ten. Sample: CD4+ T cells sorted from PBMCs, taken roughly 5 days after vaccination. These TCRs come from a man aged 50-59 years who received an inactivated influenza vaccine.

The chain uses TRBV6-5 and TRBJ1-2, with 10 bases matching TRBD1. V was clipped by 0 bases and J by 5 bases; unmatched bases: 6. Germline lookup yields CDR1 MNHEY and CDR2 SVGAGI. The CDR3 has 16 amino acids. CDR3 loop: CASSYSGTGVRYGYTF. CDR3 DNA: TGTGCCAGCAGTTACTCTGGGACAGGGGTTCGGTATGGCTACACCTTC.

This clonotype was observed a few times. The V and J genes are TRBV27 and TRBJ1-2; tentative D call: TRBD1 (5 bases). Germline V gene data show CDR1 as MNHEY and CDR2 as SMNVEV (reference sequence). This CDR3 has 13 residues. Trimming took off 8 bases at V and 3 bases at J, with 13 bases between the two ends. CDR3 residues: CASRGGSDYGYTF. The CDR3, as DNA: TGTGCCAGCCGGGGGGGGTCGGACTATGGCTACACCTTC.

The chain employs TRBV27 and TRBJ1-1; TRBD1 might be the D (6 bases). The V gene's germline CDR1 is MNHEY and CDR2 SMNVEV (reference sequence). Trimming took 2 bases from V and 4 from J, leaving 14 bases between them. CDR3 size: 15 residues. The CDR3 spells CASSLIGGAGTEAFF. The DNA of the CDR3 is TGTGCCAGCAGTTTAATCGGGGGGGCGGGCACTGAAGCTTTCTTT.

The rearrangement links TRBV20-1 to TRBJ2-7; 9 nucleotides align to TRBD1. The CDR3 extends over 17 amino acids. V was clipped by 0 bases and J by 6 bases; unmatched bases: 15. In germline, CDR1 is DFQATT, CDR2 SNEGSKA (reference sequence). As DNA, the CDR3 is TGCAGTGCTAGAGATGTAGAAGTGGGGACAGGGAGCCCCGAGCAGTACTTC. It is translated as CSARDVEVGTGSPEQYF.

This clonotype was counted many times. The CDR3 loop is CASREEALGEQFF. Written as DNA, the CDR3 is TGCGCCAGCAGGGAGGAAGCTTTGGGTGAGCAGTTCTTC. This chain uses TRBV5-1 with TRBJ2-1, with D possibly being TRBD2 (5 bases). CDR3 length equals 13 residues. V lost 5 bases, J lost 9 bases, and 15 bases lay in between. Germline V gene data show CDR1 as SGHRS and CDR2 as YFSETQ.

This clonotype was seen a few times. The CDR3 loop reads CASRTLGGQPQHF. The DNA for the CDR3 is TGTGCCAGCAGGACCTTAGGGGGCCAGCCCCAGCATTTT. The chain has TRBV6-2 or TRBV6-3 and TRBJ1-5, with 7 bases lining up with TRBD1. Losses at the gene ends were 6 bases for V and 7 bases for J; bases not matched to a gene: 6. Germline CDR1 MNHEY, CDR2 SVGEGT. This CDR3 has 13 amino acids.

In this sample, this clonotype turned up many times. CDR3 in DNA: TGCGCCAGCAGCCCTAGACTGAACACTGAAGCTTTCTTT. Its translation: CASSPRLNTEAFF. The rearrangement joins TRBV5-1 to TRBJ1-1; D is unresolved. V lost 4 bases to trimming and J lost 0 bases, with 7 bases between them. Germline values: CDR1 SGHRS, CDR2 YFSETQ. The CDR3 consists of 13 residues.

This clonotype was detected a few times. The chain employs TRBV12-3 or TRBV12-4 and TRBJ2-3; D remains ambiguous. This CDR3 has 14 residues. Trimming took off 5 bases at V and 4 bases at J, with 13 bases between the two ends. CDR3 DNA sequence: TGTGCCAGCAGTCCCACCGGGTTCCCAGATACGCAGTATTTT. Its translation: CASSPTGFPDTQYF.

This chain joins TRBV20-1 and TRBJ2-3; 10 nucleotides match TRBD2. After removal of 3 bases from V and 1 base from J, the junction contained 10 bases not matched to a gene. This CDR3 has 17 amino acids. The germline CDR1 and CDR2 sequences are DFQATT and SNEGSKA (reference sequence). CDR3 loop: CSARGSGRAGGTDTQYF. The DNA for the CDR3 is TGCAGTGCTAGGGGGAGCGGGAGGGCCGGGGGCACAGATACGCAGTATTTT.

In its sample, this clonotype was seen a few times. This CDR3 is CASSLGTGGTLYGYTF. Written as DNA, the CDR3 is TGTGCCAGCAGTTTGGGGACAGGGGGCACCCTCTATGGCTACACCTTC. The chain uses TRBV12-3 or TRBV12-4 and TRBJ1-2; 12 nucleotides agree with TRBD1. J was trimmed by 4 bases and V by 3 bases; bases with no gene match: 6. The CDR3 is 16 residues long.

This clonotype showed up just a few times. The chain joins TRBV5-8 to TRBJ2-5, with 11 bases matching TRBD2. The V gene's germline CDR1 is SGHTS and CDR2 YDEGEE. The CDR3 covers 15 residues. Trimming removed 0 bases from V and 5 bases from J; junction bases left unmatched: 3. CDR3: CASSLVWTSGETQYF. Here the CDR3 DNA reads TGTGCCAGCAGCTTGGTCTGGACTAGCGGGGAGACCCAGTACTTC.

The V gene is TRBV29-1, the J gene TRBJ2-2, with TRBD2 matching 8 bases. Germline-derived CDR1 and CDR2 are SQVTM and ANQGSEA. This CDR3 is built from 12 residues. V gave up 6 bases and J gave up 6 bases; unmatched junction bases: 3. The CDR3 DNA is TGCAGCGTCGGACTAGCCGCCGGGGAGCTGTTTTTT. As protein: CSVGLAAGELFF.

The V gene is TRBV24-1, the J gene TRBJ2-5, with 7 bases aligning to TRBD1. Germline values: CDR1 KGHDR, CDR2 SFDVKD. This CDR3 is 15 amino acids long. J was trimmed by 2 bases and V by 2 bases; bases with no gene match: 4. CDR3 sequence reads: CATSDYGGQQETQYF. The CDR3 region has the DNA TGTGCCACCAGTGATTATGGGGGACAGCAAGAGACCCAGTACTTC.

This clonotype was seen a handful of times. The V gene is TRBV29-1, the J gene TRBJ2-7; 7 bases align to TRBD2. In germline, CDR1 is SQVTM, CDR2 ANQGSEA. CDR3 size: 13 residues. The J segment lost 7 bases and the V segment lost 2 bases, leaving 8 bases of the junction unmatched. Here the CDR3 DNA reads TGCAGCGTTGAAAGGCGGGGGATCGGAGAGCAGTACTTC. Translating it yields CSVERRGIGEQYF.

CDR3 residues: CSVDRGRGETQYF. Here the CDR3 DNA reads TGCAGCGTGGACAGGGGGCGAGGAGAGACCCAGTACTTC. The rearrangement uses TRBV29-1 and TRBJ2-5, with TRBD1 matching 11 bases. Germline loops: CDR1 SQVTM, CDR2 ANQGSEA. The CDR3 is made up of 13 amino acids. With 6 bases clipped from V and 4 bases from J, the junction kept 4 bases outside the gene matches.

J is TRBJ2-7 and V is TRBV5-1; possibly TRBD2 for D (6 bases). Germline V gene lookup returns CDR1 SGHRS and CDR2 YFSETQ. The CDR3 length is 14 residues. V dropped 4 bases and J dropped 4 bases, with 15 bases sitting between them. The CDR3 spells CASSPGDRRYEQYF. CDR3 nucleotide sequence: TGCGCCAGCAGCCCGGGGGATCGGAGGTACGAGCAGTACTTC. Filled out from reference TRBV5-1 and TRBJ2-7, the complete variable domain reads KAGVTQTPRYLIKTRGQQVTLSCSPISGHRSVSWYQQTPGQGLQFLFEYFSETQRNKGNFPGRFSGRQFSNSRSEMNVSTLELGDSALYLCASSPGDRRYEQYFGPGTRLTVT.

The chain has TRBV20-1 and TRBJ1-5, with D perhaps TRBD1 (6 bases). The CDR3 totals 13 residues. Germline lookup yields CDR1 DFQATT and CDR2 SNEGSKA (reference sequence). The germline V and J ends were trimmed by 3 bases and 4 bases, with 10 bases remaining between them. The CDR3 sequence is CSASQGWNQPQHF. In DNA form, the CDR3 reads TGCAGTGCTAGTCAGGGGTGGAATCAGCCCCAGCATTTT.

Only a few counts were recorded for this clonotype. This chain uses TRBV7-9 with TRBJ1-2, with TRBD1 matching over 9 bases. CDR3 size: 15 residues. Per germline, CDR1 SEHNR and CDR2 FQNEAQ (reference sequence). V dropped 4 bases and J dropped 8; count of bases not matched to a gene: 11. The chain's CDR3 is CASSYGTGHAPGYTF. CDR3 nucleotide sequence: TGTGCCAGCAGCTACGGGACAGGGCACGCTCCGGGCTACACCTTC.

V gene TRBV7-9 combines with J gene TRBJ1-4; possibly TRBD1 for D (5 bases). Per the germline V gene, CDR1 is SEHNR and CDR2 is FQNEAQ (reference sequence). CDR3 length: 14 amino acids. The V end was cut by 5 bases, the J end by 8 bases, with 15 bases between. This chain's CDR3 is CASSPLGGWEKLFF. For the CDR3, the DNA is TGTGCCAGCAGCCCATTGGGGGGTTGGGAAAAACTGTTTTTT. The full variable domain, its missing parts supplied by reference TRBV7-9 and TRBJ1-4, is DTGVSQNPRHKITKRGQNVTFRCDPISEHNRLYWYRQTLGQGPEFLTYFQNEAQLEKSRLLSDRFSAERPKGSFSTLEIQRTEQGDSAMYLCASSPLGGWEKLFFGSGTQLSVL.

This clonotype was seen more than once but under ten times. This chain links TRBV4-3 with TRBJ2-5; D perhaps matches TRBD2 (6 bases). This CDR3 has 18 amino acids. CDR1 is LGHNA, CDR2 YSLEER, per germline. Trimming took off 1 base at V and 2 bases at J, with 20 bases between the two ends. The CDR3 reads CASSQGVGTWGYQETQYF. In DNA, the CDR3 is TGCGCCAGCAGCCAAGGAGTCGGGACTTGGGGTTATCAAGAGACCCAGTACTTC.

The J gene is TRBJ2-1, the V gene TRBV7-2; 7 bases are shared with TRBD1. Germline CDR1 is SGHTA and CDR2 is FQGNSA. The CDR3 is 13 residues long. V lost 4 bases, J lost 6 bases, and 3 bases stayed unmatched. CDR3 in DNA: TGTGCCAGCAGCTCAGGGACAGTCAATGAGCAGTTCTTC. Translated: CASSSGTVNEQFF.

This clonotype was found a few times. This sequence joins TRBV2 and TRBJ2-5; D tentatively reads TRBD1 or TRBD2 (5 bases each). Germline assignment: CDR1 SNHLY and CDR2 FYNNEI. Trimming shortened V by 7 bases and J by 5 bases, and 14 bases separated the two germline ends. This CDR3 is built from 13 residues. The CDR3 sequence is CASNTGPVETQYF. In DNA, the CDR3 is TGTGCCAGCAATACGGGGCCGGTGGAGACCCAGTACTTC.

J is TRBJ2-3 and V is TRBV5-1; D is perhaps TRBD2 (5 bases). The germline V gene encodes CDR1 SGHRS and CDR2 YFSETQ. V gave up 4 bases and J gave up 5 bases, with 11 bases separating them. The CDR3 has 13 residues. CDR3 sequence (DNA): TGCGCCAGCAGCGGAGAGGGTTTAGATACGCAGTATTTT. Its protein is CASSGEGLDTQYF.

The gene calls are TRBV5-5 and TRBJ1-1; D is unclear. Deletions cut 1 base from V and 1 base from J, with 8 bases between. Per germline, CDR1 SGHKS and CDR2 YYEKEE (reference sequence). The CDR3 loop spans 14 amino acids. CDR3 DNA sequence: TGTGCCAGCAGCTTGTTGGACTGGAACACTGAAGCTTTCTTT. Translating gives CASSLLDWNTEAFF.